The present TCR beta chain was sequenced within a study of blood T cell repertoires in COVID-19. Libraries were prepared by immunoSEQ multiplex PCR; TCRdb keeps only in-frame clonotypes and omits some of them. The sample yields 130,000 to 150,000 clones, about 90% seen once. The CDR3 spans 16 residues. V dropped 4 bases and J dropped 3; count of bases not matched to a gene: 6. CDR1 and CDR2 (germline): LGHDT, YNNKEL (reference sequence). The chain links TRBV3-1 (or the pseudogene TRBV3-2) to TRBJ1-1; TRBD1 matches 12 bases. This TCR was recovered from a woman aged 50 to 60 with acute or convalescent COVID-19. Sequenced material: peripheral blood. Here the CDR3 reads CASSRGDRGRDTEAFF. CDR3 DNA sequence: TGTGCCAGCAGCCGGGGGGACAGGGGGCGCGACACTGAAGCTTTCTTT.